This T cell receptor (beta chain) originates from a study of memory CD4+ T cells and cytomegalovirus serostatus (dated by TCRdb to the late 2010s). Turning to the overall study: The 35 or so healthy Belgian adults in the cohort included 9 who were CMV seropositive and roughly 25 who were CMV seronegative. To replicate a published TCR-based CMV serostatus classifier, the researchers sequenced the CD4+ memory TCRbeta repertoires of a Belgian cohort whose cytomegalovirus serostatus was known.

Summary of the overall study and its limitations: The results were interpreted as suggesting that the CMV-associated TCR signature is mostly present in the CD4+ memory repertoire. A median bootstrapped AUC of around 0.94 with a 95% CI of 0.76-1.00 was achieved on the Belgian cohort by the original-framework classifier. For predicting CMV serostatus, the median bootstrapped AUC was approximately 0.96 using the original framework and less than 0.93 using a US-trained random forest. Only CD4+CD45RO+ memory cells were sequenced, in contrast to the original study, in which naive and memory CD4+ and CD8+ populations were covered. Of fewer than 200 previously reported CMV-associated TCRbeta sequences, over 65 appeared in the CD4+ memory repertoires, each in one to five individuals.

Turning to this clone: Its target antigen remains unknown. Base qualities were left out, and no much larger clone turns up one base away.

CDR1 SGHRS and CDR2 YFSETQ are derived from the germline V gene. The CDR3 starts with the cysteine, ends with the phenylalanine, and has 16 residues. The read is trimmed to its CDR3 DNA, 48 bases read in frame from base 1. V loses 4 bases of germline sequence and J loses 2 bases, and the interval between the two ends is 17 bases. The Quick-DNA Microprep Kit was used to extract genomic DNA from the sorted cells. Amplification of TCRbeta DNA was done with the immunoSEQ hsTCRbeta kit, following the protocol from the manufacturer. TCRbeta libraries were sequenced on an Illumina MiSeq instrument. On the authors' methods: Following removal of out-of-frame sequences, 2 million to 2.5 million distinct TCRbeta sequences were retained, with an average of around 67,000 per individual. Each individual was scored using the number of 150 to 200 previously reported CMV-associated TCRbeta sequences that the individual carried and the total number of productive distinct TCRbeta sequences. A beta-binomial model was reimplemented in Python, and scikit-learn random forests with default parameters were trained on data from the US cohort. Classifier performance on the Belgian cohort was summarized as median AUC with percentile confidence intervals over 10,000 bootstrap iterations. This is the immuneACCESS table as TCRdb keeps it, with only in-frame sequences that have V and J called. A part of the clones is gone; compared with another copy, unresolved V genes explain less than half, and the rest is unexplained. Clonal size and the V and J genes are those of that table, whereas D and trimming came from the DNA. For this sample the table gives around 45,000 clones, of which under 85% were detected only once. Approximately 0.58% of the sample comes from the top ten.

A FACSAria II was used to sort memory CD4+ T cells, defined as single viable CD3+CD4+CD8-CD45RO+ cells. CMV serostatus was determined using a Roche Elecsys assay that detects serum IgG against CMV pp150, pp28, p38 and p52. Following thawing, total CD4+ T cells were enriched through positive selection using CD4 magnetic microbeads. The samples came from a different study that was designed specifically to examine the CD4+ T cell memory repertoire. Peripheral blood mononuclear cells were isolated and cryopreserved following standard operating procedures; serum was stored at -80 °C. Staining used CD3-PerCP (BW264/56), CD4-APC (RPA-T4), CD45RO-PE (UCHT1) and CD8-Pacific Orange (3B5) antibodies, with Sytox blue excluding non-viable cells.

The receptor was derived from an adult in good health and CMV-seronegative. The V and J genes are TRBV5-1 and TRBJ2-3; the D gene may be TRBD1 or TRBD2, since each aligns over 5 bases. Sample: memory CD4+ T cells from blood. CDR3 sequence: CASSPTGTSATDTQYF. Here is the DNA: TGCGCCAGCAGCCCCACCGGGACCTCGGCCACAGATACGCAGTATTTT.